This TCR beta chain was found in a study of blood T cell repertoires in COVID-19. In the study overall: Specimens from acute and convalescent COVID-19 originated in the United States, Italy and Spain.

Germline CDR1 reads SQVTM; CDR2 reads ANQGSEA. Trimming stripped 6 bases from V and 7 bases from J, with 15 bases between. This CDR3 has 12 residues. Generated by immunoSEQ multiplex PCR, the TCRdb table keeps only in-frame clones and is missing some. The table has around 240,000 clones, approximately 90% seen once. Input material: PBMCs or T cells enriched from blood (not recorded which). The rearrangement links TRBV29-1 to TRBJ1-2; perhaps TRBD1 as D (5 bases). The clonotype was recovered from a man aged 50-59 years who had been exposed to COVID-19. CDR3 protein: CSVTPRDSGYTF. The CDR3 region has the DNA TGCAGCGTGACCCCTCGGGACTCTGGCTACACCTTC.